The rows below give T cell receptor beta chains drawn from one sample of a study of T cell responses to AZD1222 COVID-19 vaccine. Sequencing was performed with immunoSEQ multiplex PCR; in TCRdb, only in-frame clones are kept and a portion is missing. The sample has around 110,000 clones, 80% to 85% seen once. Here the sequenced sample was peripheral blood, taken on day 0 of AZD1222 vaccination. The receptors were gathered from an adult in good health. Each CDR3 is given without its conserved first and last residue.

j_call: TRBJ1-1; v_call: TRBV7-2; cdr3_aa: ASGRAGRTEAF
j_call: TRBJ2-3; v_call: TRBV6-5; cdr3_aa: ASSSPPGLAQY
j_call: TRBJ2-1; v_call: TRBV3-1/TRBV3-2; cdr3_aa: ASRLGNDNEQF
j_call: TRBJ2-7; v_call: TRBV7-2; cdr3_aa: ASSLGSSGMYEQY
j_call: TRBJ1-2; v_call: TRBV2; cdr3_aa: ASSVSGGGYGYT
j_call: TRBJ1-6; v_call: TRBV6-5; cdr3_aa: ASRDRGRNSPLH
j_call: TRBJ2-6; v_call: TRBV29-1; cdr3_aa: SVGPAAGANVLT
j_call: TRBJ2-7; v_call: TRBV7-2; cdr3_aa: ASSPRPLSYEQY
j_call: TRBJ1-5; v_call: TRBV2; cdr3_aa: ASSVGAGNQPQH
j_call: TRBJ1-3; v_call: TRBV27; cdr3_aa: ASSRLGSSGNTIY
j_call: TRBJ2-2; v_call: TRBV4-1; cdr3_aa: ASSQSFFSGELF
j_call: TRBJ1-4; v_call: TRBV29-1; cdr3_aa: SGQGAANEKLF
j_call: TRBJ2-2; v_call: TRBV11-3; cdr3_aa: ASSTGQGSFGELF
j_call: TRBJ2-7; v_call: TRBV21-1; cdr3_aa: ASSKNQPSYEQY
j_call: TRBJ2-7; v_call: TRBV14; cdr3_aa: ASSQGAAGLLSYEQY
j_call: TRBJ2-7; v_call: TRBV7-2; cdr3_aa: ASSLVDTYEQY
j_call: TRBJ1-1; v_call: TRBV2; cdr3_aa: ASGRQGNTEAF
j_call: TRBJ1-5; v_call: TRBV6-5; cdr3_aa: ASLKTRDSNQPQH
j_call: TRBJ1-1; v_call: TRBV7-2; cdr3_aa: ASSFLGTGTEAF
j_call: TRBJ2-1; v_call: TRBV25-1; cdr3_aa: ASSELGGEPYNEQF
j_call: TRBJ1-2; v_call: TRBV3-1/TRBV3-2; cdr3_aa: ASSHQGSTGYT
j_call: TRBJ2-2; v_call: TRBV28; cdr3_aa: ASSSNTGELF
j_call: TRBJ2-2; v_call: TRBV19; cdr3_aa: ASSFRDRGGTGELF
j_call: TRBJ1-2; v_call: TRBV23-1; cdr3_aa: ASSHRRLSDYGYT
j_call: TRBJ1-5; v_call: TRBV28; cdr3_aa: ASQGGNNQPQH
j_call: TRBJ2-5; v_call: TRBV4-3; cdr3_aa: ASSQDLDGSYLIRTQY
j_call: TRBJ2-1; v_call: TRBV5-4; cdr3_aa: ASSSLGTSGREGEQF
j_call: TRBJ1-6; v_call: TRBV6-1; cdr3_aa: ASSEHPPRVAPLH
j_call: TRBJ1-3; v_call: TRBV6-5; cdr3_aa: ASSFTPSSGNTIY
j_call: TRBJ2-5; v_call: TRBV5-1; cdr3_aa: ASSSGTSGVRTQY
j_call: TRBJ1-5; v_call: TRBV10-1; cdr3_aa: ASRSGGGNQPQH
j_call: TRBJ2-7; v_call: TRBV5-1; cdr3_aa: ASSLAGLLYEQY
j_call: TRBJ2-1; v_call: TRBV7-9; cdr3_aa: ASSSNPKNEQF
j_call: TRBJ1-1; v_call: TRBV5-4; cdr3_aa: ASSSRDTEAF
j_call: TRBJ1-5; v_call: TRBV23-1; cdr3_aa: APRKAPPQH
j_call: TRBJ1-4; v_call: TRBV19; cdr3_aa: ASRDQGGEKLF
j_call: TRBJ2-7; v_call: TRBV5-4; cdr3_aa: ASSLAGTYEQY
j_call: TRBJ2-7; v_call: TRBV28; cdr3_aa: ASSYAGTGKYEQY
j_call: TRBJ2-1; v_call: TRBV10-3; cdr3_aa: AISTSQPRSPYNEQF
j_call: TRBJ2-1; v_call: TRBV7-8; cdr3_aa: ASSLGGGGYNEQF
j_call: TRBJ1-1; v_call: TRBV30; cdr3_aa: AWTSGVTEAF
j_call: TRBJ1-6; v_call: TRBV2; cdr3_aa: ASSPSSYNSPLH
j_call: TRBJ2-3; v_call: TRBV6-2/TRBV6-3; cdr3_aa: ASSTPRGSTDTQY
j_call: TRBJ1-2; v_call: TRBV28; cdr3_aa: ASLRGGLEGYT
j_call: TRBJ2-7; v_call: TRBV4-3; cdr3_aa: ASSQSATGVGEQY
j_call: TRBJ1-5; v_call: TRBV6-2/TRBV6-3; cdr3_aa: ASSPIGGNQPQH
j_call: TRBJ1-4; v_call: TRBV12-3/TRBV12-4; cdr3_aa: ASSFGEKLF
j_call: TRBJ1-5; v_call: TRBV4-2; cdr3_aa: ASSRSGDQPQH
j_call: TRBJ1-2; v_call: TRBV28; cdr3_aa: ASSLQTNYGYT
j_call: TRBJ2-1; v_call: TRBV9; cdr3_aa: ASSTRTSGNDEQF
j_call: TRBJ1-2; v_call: TRBV24-1; cdr3_aa: ATSGSGGSYGYT
j_call: TRBJ1-4; v_call: TRBV2; cdr3_aa: ASSRGQGGSEKLF
j_call: TRBJ2-3; v_call: TRBV5-6; cdr3_aa: ASSLKETDTQY
j_call: TRBJ1-2; v_call: TRBV5-1; cdr3_aa: ASSQDSYGYT
j_call: TRBJ2-1; v_call: TRBV7-8; cdr3_aa: ASSPPGGTYNEQF
j_call: TRBJ2-7; v_call: TRBV9; cdr3_aa: ASSVARDIIYEQY
j_call: TRBJ2-2; v_call: TRBV4-3; cdr3_aa: ASSQSLAGDYTGELF
j_call: TRBJ2-3; v_call: TRBV30; cdr3_aa: AWSPLTGGRTDTQY
j_call: TRBJ1-3; v_call: TRBV7-9; cdr3_aa: ASSSDGLGGNTIY